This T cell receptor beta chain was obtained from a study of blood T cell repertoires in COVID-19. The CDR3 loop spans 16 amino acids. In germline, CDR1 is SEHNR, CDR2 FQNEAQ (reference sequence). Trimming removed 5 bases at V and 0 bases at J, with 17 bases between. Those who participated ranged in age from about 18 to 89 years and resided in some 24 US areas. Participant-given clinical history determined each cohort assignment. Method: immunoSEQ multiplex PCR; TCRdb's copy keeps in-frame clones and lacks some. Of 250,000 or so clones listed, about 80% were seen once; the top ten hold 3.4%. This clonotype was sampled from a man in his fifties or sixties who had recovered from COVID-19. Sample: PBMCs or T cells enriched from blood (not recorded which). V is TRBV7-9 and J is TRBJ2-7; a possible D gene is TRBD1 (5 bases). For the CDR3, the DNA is TGTGCCAGCAGCCCTAGGGGTGGGATGAGCTCCTACGAGCAGTACTTC. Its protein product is CASSPRGGMSSYEQYF.